This T cell receptor beta chain was found in a study of tumor-infiltrating lymphocytes in oesophageal squamous cell carcinoma. TCRdb re-called the PCR reads with MiXCR, one entry per CDR3 protein. The profile shows fewer than 25,000 distinct CDR3 sequences, approximately 37% of them singletons. V was clipped by 5 bases and J by 0 bases, with 12 bases between them. From germline, CDR1 is SGHRS and CDR2 YFSETQ. The CDR3 consists of 15 residues. This clonotype was detected many times. This chain uses TRBV5-1 with TRBJ1-3, with a possible D match to TRBD1 (5 bases). Sequencing input: esophageal tumor tissue. The sequence was collected from a female donor with esophageal squamous cell carcinoma. CDR3 region: CASRPGLASGNTIYF. The CDR3 DNA sequence: TGCGCCAGCAGACCGGGGCTTGCCTCTGGAAACACCATATATTTT.